A single TCR beta chain is shown here with its context. The CDR3 is 13 residues long. V shed 5 bases and J shed 5 bases, with 7 bases lying between them. Germline V lookup: CDR1 KGHSH, CDR2 LQKENI. Authors' analysis steps: Estimates of nucleated cell counts were drawn from the amplification of reference gene primers. Produced via immunoSEQ multiplex PCR; TCRdb's table is partial and in-frame only. From that table come the V and J calls and clone size; the DNA was used to work out D and trimming. The sample holds around 470,000 clones; roughly nine tenths are singletons and the top ten take approximately 0.9%. The sample originates from a study of blood T cell repertoires in COVID-19. In the study overall: PBMCs, B-cell-depleted T cells, or T cells were the source of the cDNA or gDNA that made up the material.

Seattle enrolled patients during active infection and tracked them longitudinally. The rearrangement uses TRBV18 and TRBJ1-6, with no clear D. The source material was peripheral blood. This TCR was recovered from a man between 18 and 35 years old with COVID-19, enrolled during active disease. Written as DNA, the CDR3 is TGTGCCAGCTCAAGCCGGGATAATTCACCCCTCCACTTT. Translated, it gives CASSSRDNSPLHF. The entire variable domain, with the rest obtained from reference TRBV18 and TRBJ1-6, is as follows: NAGVMQNPRHLVRRRGQEARLRCSPMKGHSHVYWYRQLPEEGLKFMVYLQKENIIDESGMPKERFSAEFPKEGPSILRIQQVVRGDSAAYFCASSSRDNSPLHFGNGTRLTVT.